The present T cell receptor (beta chain) was sequenced within a study of PD-1 blockade in classical Hodgkin lymphoma (dated by TCRdb to between 2020 and 2021). General notes on the study: Nivolumab dosing was 3 mg/kg intravenously every 2 weeks, continuing until either disease progression or unacceptable toxicity. To define a peripheral blood immune signature of response to PD-1 blockade in classical Hodgkin lymphoma, the study combined TCR beta sequencing with CyTOF.

CDR1 SGHTA and CDR2 FQGNSA are derived from the germline V gene. The CDR3 holds 13 amino acids from the cysteine to the phenylalanine. The DNA shown is the 39-base CDR3, in frame from base 1. The V end loses 3 bases and the J end loses 3 bases, and a stretch of 9 bases separates them. What the time point label conveys for this sample: cycle 1 day 1 (C1D1), immediately before nivolumab initiation. Relapse after autologous stem cell transplantation had occurred in all trial patients, and cohorts A, B and C were distinguished by prior brentuximab vedotin exposure. The trial cohort was composed of 55 to 65 patients with relapsed/refractory classical Hodgkin lymphoma, for whom complete response, partial response or progressive disease was recorded as best overall response. Trial patients were treated with single-agent nivolumab in the multi-cohort phase II CheckMate 205 trial. An independent review committee assessed best overall response by applying the 2007 International Working Group response criteria. PBMCs from the trial were collected at three points: immediately before nivolumab initiation (C1D1), and during therapy at cycle 2 day 1 and cycle 4 day 1. Peripheral blood was collected in 8 mL Vacutainer Cell Preparation Tubes, from which PBMCs were isolated by centrifugation and then cryopreserved.

With respect to this clone: Its antigen is still unknown. Base qualities are missing; no much larger clone stands one base away.

The Qiagen DNeasy kit was used to extract genomic DNA both from unsorted PBMCs and from the negatively selected CD4+ and CD8+ fractions. Using primers that anneal to V and J segments, immunoSEQ multiplex PCR amplified the TCR beta CDR3 regions. Amplification bias was minimized using a synthetic immune receptor repertoire, and residual bias was removed computationally after sequencing. In the source study's methods: Custom Python scripts were used to quantify repertoire diversity as the Shannon entropy index. The unsorted, CD4+ and CD8+ repertoires were each analyzed separately, with the exception of combined analyses, where CD4+ and CD8+ sequences were merged in silico. A clone was considered expanded if an increase in frequency of at least 2-fold after treatment relative to C1D1 was found, and a pseudocount of 0.5 was applied to clones undetected at baseline. Clones with 0 or 1 copy at C1D1 were classified as singleton clones, and clones with 2 or more copies were classified as non-singleton clones. By matching protein sequences in sorted samples from the same patient, clones expanded in unsorted samples were annotated as CD4+, CD8+ or unknown. Diversity changes from C1D1 to C4D1 were tested in paired samples using Wilcoxon tests. What TCRdb holds here is the immuneACCESS table cut down to in-frame rearrangements. Part of the clones is not present; checked against another copy, under half of the missing clones reflect an unresolved V gene, and the others are unexplained. The V and J calls and clone size come from that table; D and trimming were worked out from the DNA. Recorded for this sample are tens of thousands of clones; over 70% of them occurred a single time. The leading ten clones occupy under 25% of the sample.

The full study reports these points: Patients starting nivolumab less than 1 year after ASCT had lower diversity and were excluded from later analyses to avoid confounding by immune reconstitution. Newly diagnosed patients were reported to have lower baseline TCR diversity than healthy donors, and relapsed/refractory patients were reported to have lower baseline TCR diversity still. Trial patients with a complete response had baseline diversity similar to that of newly diagnosed patients, while partial responders and progressors had significantly lower diversity. By C4D1, a significant rise was seen in CD4+ TCR diversity but not in CD8+ TCR diversity (p=0.0027 vs p=0.16), and the rise was most apparent among complete responders (p=0.02). The study covered only a single clinical trial cohort, and the causes of the repertoire differences, possibly disease activity or prior therapy, were still not defined.

The TCR sequence derives from a human donor with classical Hodgkin lymphoma. The sequencing here drew on peripheral blood mononuclear cells (PBMCs), taken at baseline. The V gene is TRBV7-2 and the J gene is TRBJ2-7, with the D gene not clear enough to name. Read as DNA, the sequence is TGTGCCAGCAGCTTTTCGCGGAACTACGAGCAGTACTTC. Translation gives CASSFSRNYEQYF.